The 25 T cell receptor beta chains in this list originate from one sample, sequenced in a study of blood T cell repertoires in COVID-19. This table comes from immunoSEQ multiplex PCR, and its TCRdb copy is limited to in-frame clones, with some not included. The table has about 130,000 clones, about 88% seen once. Sequencing was done on a sample of peripheral blood. These receptors were collected from a woman at least 80 years old with acute or convalescent COVID-19.

This sequence joins TRBV18 and TRBJ1-5; 10 nucleotides agree with TRBD1. The CDR3 totals 15 residues. Germline trimming cut 5 bases from V and 3 bases from J; bases unmatched to any gene: 4. Per the germline V gene, CDR1 is KGHSH and CDR2 is LQKENI. DNA of the CDR3: TGTGCCAGCTCATTGGGACAGGGGATCAATCAGCCCCAGCATTTT. It translates to CASSLGQGINQPQHF.

The chain couples TRBV29-1 to TRBJ1-1; D ambiguous. V was trimmed by 4 bases and J by 1 base, leaving 13 bases between them. Germline values: CDR1 SQVTM, CDR2 ANQGSEA. CDR3 length: 14 residues. In DNA, the CDR3 is TGCAGCGTTGTGGGCAGGCAGACGAACACTGAAGCTTTCTTT. Translated, it gives CSVVGRQTNTEAFF. Full variable domain (remainder filled in from reference TRBV29-1 and TRBJ1-1): SAVISQKPSRDICQRGTSLTIQCQVDSQVTMMFWYRQQPGQSLTLIATANQGSEATYESGFVIDKFPISRPNLTFSTLTVSNMSPEDSSIYLCSVVGRQTNTEAFFGQGTRLTVV.

This clone occurred once. The genes are TRBV10-1 and TRBJ1-2, with 10 positions matching TRBD1. The CDR3 has 11 amino acids. The trim removed 9 bases at V and 6 bases at J, leaving 1 base unmatched. The germline V gene encodes CDR1 WNHNN and CDR2 SYGVQD (reference sequence). The DNA for the CDR3 is TGCGCCAGTGACAGGGGGCATGGCTACACCTTC. Amino acids: CASDRGHGYTF.

The chain is built from TRBV5-4 and TRBJ1-2; D is ambiguous. Germline loops: CDR1 SGHNT, CDR2 YYREEE (reference sequence). This CDR3 is built from 13 residues. With 0 bases removed from V and 4 bases from J, the gap between germline ends came to 7 bases. As DNA, the CDR3 is TGTGCCAGCAGCTTGGAGGCAGGCTATGGCTACACCTTC. It yields the protein CASSLEAGYGYTF.

The chain recombines TRBV5-1 with TRBJ2-1; 14 bases are shared with TRBD2. The CDR3 is made up of 16 amino acids. V was clipped by 4 bases and J by 7 bases; unmatched bases: 7. Germline V gene data show CDR1 as SGHRS and CDR2 as YFSETQ. CDR3: CASSGPGTSGSNEQFF. The CDR3 DNA reads TGCGCCAGCAGCGGCCCCGGGACTAGCGGGAGTAATGAGCAGTTCTTC.

The rearrangement links TRBV10-3 to TRBJ2-1, with 15 bases lining up with TRBD2. V lost 8 bases and J lost 8; bases outside the gene matches: 4. The V gene's germline CDR1 is ENHRY and CDR2 SYGVKD. This CDR3 spans 14 amino acids. The CDR3 protein is CAIGGTSGRYEQFF. DNA of the CDR3: TGTGCCATCGGTGGGACTAGCGGGAGGTATGAGCAGTTCTTC.

The J gene is TRBJ1-1, the V gene TRBV9, with D uncertain. The germline V and J ends were trimmed by 5 bases and 4 bases, with 9 bases remaining between them. CDR1 SGDLS and CDR2 YYNGEE come from the germline V gene. The CDR3 contains 12 residues. The CDR3 DNA reads as TGTGCCAGCAGTTTAAATCCCACTGAAGCTTTCTTT. Amino acids: CASSLNPTEAFF.

The chain carries TRBV9 and TRBJ1-4, with D possibly TRBD1 on 5 matching bases. Germline V gene sequence: CDR1 SGDLS, CDR2 YYNGEE. V was pared by 3 bases and J by 3 bases, with 12 bases between. CDR3 length equals 15 residues. Here the CDR3 reads CASSGPQDANEKLFF. Written as DNA, the CDR3 is TGTGCCAGCAGCGGCCCACAGGACGCTAATGAAAAACTGTTTTTT.

V gene TRBV2 combines with J gene TRBJ1-1, with 7 positions matching TRBD1. CDR1 SNHLY and CDR2 FYNNEI come from the germline V gene. After removal of 6 bases from V and 6 bases from J, the junction contained 4 bases not matched to a gene. The CDR3 runs to 12 residues. The CDR3 coding sequence is TGTGCCAGCAGGAACACAGGGGCTGAAGCTTTCTTT. This encodes CASRNTGAEAFF.

This clone was detected a few times. In the same sample, other DNA sequences code for this CDR3. The chain joins TRBV28 to TRBJ1-1; 9 nucleotides agree with TRBD1. The CDR3 loop spans 13 amino acids. The V gene's germline CDR1 is MDHEN and CDR2 SYDVKM. Germline trimming cut 8 bases from V and 3 bases from J; bases unmatched to any gene: 4. The CDR3 DNA is TGTGCCAGCGGACAGGGGAGGTACACTGAAGCTTTCTTT. As protein: CASGQGRYTEAFF.

The chain recombines TRBV2 with TRBJ2-3; D possibly corresponds to TRBD1 (5 bases). Germline values: CDR1 SNHLY, CDR2 FYNNEI. The CDR3 is 11 amino acids. With 6 bases removed from V and 5 bases from J, the gap between germline ends came to 6 bases. The CDR3 DNA is TGTGCCAGCAGCAGGGAAGATACGCAGTATTTT. This translates into CASSREDTQYF.

This clone has a count of ten or more. The rearrangement joins TRBV3-1 (or the pseudogene TRBV3-2) to TRBJ1-2; TRBD1 matches 8 bases. The V and J ends lost 2 bases and 3 bases, in that order; junction bases with no gene match: 2. The CDR3 length is 14 residues. CDR1 and CDR2 from the germline V gene are LGHDT and YNNKEL (reference sequence). The CDR3 here is CASSQQGAYYGYTF. CDR3 in DNA: TGTGCCAGCAGCCAACAGGGGGCATACTATGGCTACACCTTC.

The J gene is TRBJ1-1, the V gene TRBV6-5; 10 positions match TRBD1. CDR1 is MNHEY, CDR2 SVGAGI, per germline. CDR3 length equals 14 residues. V was clipped by 6 bases and J by 4 bases; unmatched bases: 5. In DNA form, the CDR3 reads TGTGCCAGCAGGGGACAGGGGTCGGGCACTGAAGCTTTCTTT. This translates into CASRGQGSGTEAFF.

The chain couples TRBV4-2 to TRBJ2-1, with TRBD1 matching 9 bases. V lost 1 base to trimming and J lost 11 bases; unmatched junction nucleotides: 3. In germline, CDR1 is LGHNA, CDR2 YNFKEQ. The CDR3 runs to 13 residues. CDR3 DNA: TGTGCCAGCAGCCAAGCCGGGACAGGGAAGCAGTTCTTC. Translating it yields CASSQAGTGKQFF.

The chain carries TRBV27 and TRBJ1-6; D gene ambiguous. With 3 bases removed from V and 0 bases from J, the gap between germline ends came to 6 bases. Per the germline V gene, CDR1 is MNHEY and CDR2 is SMNVEV (reference sequence). The CDR3 spans 15 residues. CDR3 residues: CASSFSSSYNSPLHF. The CDR3 DNA follows: TGTGCCAGCAGTTTCTCCAGCTCCTATAATTCACCCCTCCACTTT.

This sequence joins TRBV5-4 and TRBJ2-3, with 10 bases identical to TRBD2. The V segment lost 1 base and the J segment 12 bases; nucleotides outside the gene matches: 8. Germline assignment: CDR1 SGHNT and CDR2 YYREEE (reference sequence). CDR3 size: 14 residues. The CDR3 DNA reads as TGTGCCAGCAGCTTGCAGGGTAGCGGGGGGTTTCAGTATTTT. This gives the protein CASSLQGSGGFQYF.

The chain couples TRBV28 to TRBJ1-6, with D possibly being TRBD1 (5 bases). V gave up 8 bases and J gave up 6 bases, with 17 bases separating them. CDR1 MDHEN and CDR2 SYDVKM come from the germline V gene. The CDR3 length is 15 residues. CDR3 sequence: CASRSQGMGNSPLHF. For the CDR3, the DNA is TGTGCCAGCCGATCCCAGGGCATGGGTAATTCACCCCTCCACTTT.

The chain recombines TRBV15 with TRBJ1-6; TRBD1 is a possible D gene (6 bases). Germline loops: CDR1 LNHNV, CDR2 YYDKDF (reference sequence). Between the trimmed V and J ends, which lost 2 bases and 17 bases, there was a span of 16 bases. This CDR3 region has 13 residues. The CDR3 sequence: CATSRMGSTGFHF. CDR3 DNA: TGTGCCACCAGCAGAATGGGATCCACAGGGTTCCACTTT.

In this sample, this clone turned up a few times. V usage is TRBV9 and J usage is TRBJ1-6, with 12 bases aligning to TRBD1. V lost 0 bases to trimming and J lost 9 bases; unmatched junction nucleotides: 1. CDR3 size: 15 residues. Per germline, CDR1 SGDLS and CDR2 YYNGEE. CDR3 DNA: TGTGCCAGCAGCGTAGAGGGACAGGGGGCTTCACCCCTCCACTTT. Its translation is CASSVEGQGASPLHF. Based on the CDR3 plus reference TRBV9 and TRBJ1-6, the full variable domain is DSGVTQTPKHLITATGQRVTLRCSPRSGDLSVYWYQQSLDQGLQFLIQYYNGEERAKGNILERFSAQQFPDLHSELNLSSLELGDSALYFCASSVEGQGASPLHFGNGTRLTVT.

The chain joins TRBV15 to TRBJ2-5; 7 bases agree with TRBD2. J lost 5 bases, V lost 0 bases, and 6 bases had no gene match. The CDR3 totals 15 residues. Germline assignment: CDR1 LNHNV and CDR2 YYDKDF (reference sequence). The CDR3: CATSRDFGRGETQYF. CDR3 bases: TGTGCCACCAGCAGAGATTTCGGGCGGGGGGAGACCCAGTACTTC.

The gene calls are TRBV9 and TRBJ1-1; maybe TRBD1 (5 bases). Germline-derived CDR1 and CDR2 are SGDLS and YYNGEE. This CDR3 contains 14 residues. The V end lost 0 bases, the J end lost 8 bases, and 14 bases lay between the germline ends. CDR3 protein: CASSVGQGGGEAFF. CDR3 DNA sequence: TGTGCCAGCAGCGTAGGTCAGGGAGGAGGGGAAGCTTTCTTT.

The rearrangement uses TRBV7-3 and TRBJ2-3, with D possibly matching TRBD2 (7 bases). The CDR3 has 15 amino acids. Per germline, CDR1 SGHTA and CDR2 FQGTGA. V lost 3 bases and J 4 bases, leaving 14 bases between the germline ends. Here the CDR3 DNA reads TGTGCCAGCAGCTTTAACGGGGGGCCGGCAGATACGCAGTATTTT. The encoded protein is CASSFNGGPADTQYF.

The gene calls are TRBV7-6 and TRBJ2-4; possibly TRBD1 for D (8 bases). The CDR3 has 16 residues. CDR1 and CDR2 (germline): SGHVS, FNYEAQ. V was trimmed by 1 base and J by 6 bases, leaving 16 bases between them. DNA for the CDR3: TGTGCCAGCAGCTTAGACCACAGGGGGGGGAGAAACATTCAGTACTTC. This codes for CASSLDHRGGRNIQYF.

This clone was counted between two and nine times. V gene TRBV9 combines with J gene TRBJ2-7, with 10 nucleotides matching TRBD1. Germline trimming cut 3 bases from V and 2 bases from J; bases unmatched to any gene: 8. Per the germline V gene, CDR1 is SGDLS and CDR2 is YYNGEE. There are 16 residues in the CDR3. The CDR3 bases are TGTGCCAGCAGCGCCGGAGGTGGGACAGGGGCCTACGAGCAGTACTTC. Translated: CASSAGGGTGAYEQYF. Full variable domain (rest looked up from reference TRBV9 and TRBJ2-7): DSGVTQTPKHLITATGQRVTLRCSPRSGDLSVYWYQQSLDQGLQFLIQYYNGEERAKGNILERFSAQQFPDLHSELNLSSLELGDSALYFCASSAGGGTGAYEQYFGPGTRLTVT.

The CDR3 bases are TGCGCCAGCAGCTTGGCCAGAGGCTCCTACGAGCAGTACTTC. This translates into CASSLARGSYEQYF. The gene calls are TRBV5-1 and TRBJ2-7, with D hard to call. The CDR3 covers 14 residues. The V and J ends lost 0 bases and 0 bases respectively, with 7 bases between them. Germline V gene lookup returns CDR1 SGHRS and CDR2 YFSETQ.